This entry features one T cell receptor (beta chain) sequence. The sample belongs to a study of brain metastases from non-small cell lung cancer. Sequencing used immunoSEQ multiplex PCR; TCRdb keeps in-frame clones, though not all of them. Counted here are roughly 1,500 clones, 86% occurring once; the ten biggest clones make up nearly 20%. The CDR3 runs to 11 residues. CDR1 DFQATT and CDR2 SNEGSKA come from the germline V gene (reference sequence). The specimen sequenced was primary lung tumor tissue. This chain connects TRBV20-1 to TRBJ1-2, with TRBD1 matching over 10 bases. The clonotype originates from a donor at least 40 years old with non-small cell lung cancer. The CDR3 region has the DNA TGCAGCCCAGACAGGGGGCTTGGCTACACCTTC. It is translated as CSPDRGLGYTF.